These T cell receptor beta chains were read from a single sample in a study of T-cell reconstitution after alpha-beta-depleted transplantation in children. In TCRdb, the PCR reads were re-called with MiXCR into one record per CDR3 protein. The data contain hundreds of thousands of distinct CDR3 sequences, about 11% of them singletons. Material: PBMCs from the stem cell graft donor, obtained from the stem cell graft. The receptors shown here come from a human donor who donated a stem cell graft to a child with acute lymphoblastic leukemia. Each CDR3 is given with its conserved first and last residue. Fields, in order: J gene, clone size, V gene, CDR3 protein. Each size is once, few, many, or a class for an expanded clone.

>TRBJ1-4|once|TRBV10-1
CASSDRATNEKLFF
>TRBJ2-7|many|TRBV12-3/TRBV12-4
CASSVERRSSYEQYF
>TRBJ1-1|many|TRBV6-2/TRBV6-3
CASSYYGARAEAFF
>TRBJ2-7|many|TRBV9
CASSGREPRGYEQYF
>TRBJ1-1|many|TRBV20-1
CSASVPGQGNTEAFF
>TRBJ2-3|many|TRBV29-1
CSADRGTDTQYF
>TRBJ2-4|many|TRBV7-9
CASSLARDRTTRNIQYF
>TRBJ2-1|many|TRBV20-1
CSAPPGRDGNEQFF
>TRBJ2-4|many|TRBV7-8
CASSPRRVANIQYF
>TRBJ1-2|many|TRBV20-1
CSAHQDRGFGYTF
>TRBJ2-1|few|TRBV11-2
CASSWSNYNEQFF
>TRBJ2-2|many|TRBV7-6
CASSGQFANTGELFF
>TRBJ2-7|many|TRBV7-2
CASSSATEYEQYF
>TRBJ1-5|few|TRBV20-1
CSAEGGGSQPQHF
>TRBJ1-1|many|TRBV10-3
CAIKGANRGTEAFF
>TRBJ2-7|many|TRBV3-1
CASSQGGREQYF
>TRBJ2-5|many|TRBV6-1
CASSRRGLVETQYF